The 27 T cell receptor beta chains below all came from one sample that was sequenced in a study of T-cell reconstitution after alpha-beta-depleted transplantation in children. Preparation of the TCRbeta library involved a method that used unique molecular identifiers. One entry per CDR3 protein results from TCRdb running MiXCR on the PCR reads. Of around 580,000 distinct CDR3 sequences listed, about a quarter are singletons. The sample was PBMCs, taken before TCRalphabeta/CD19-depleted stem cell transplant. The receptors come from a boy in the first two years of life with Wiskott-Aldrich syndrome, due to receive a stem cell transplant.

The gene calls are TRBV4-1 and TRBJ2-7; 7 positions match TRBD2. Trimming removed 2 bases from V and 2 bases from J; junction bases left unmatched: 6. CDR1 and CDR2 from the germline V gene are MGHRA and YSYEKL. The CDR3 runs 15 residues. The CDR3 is CASSQLPGGPYEQYF. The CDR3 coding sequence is TGCGCCAGCAGCCAACTGCCGGGAGGCCCCTACGAGCAGTACTTC.

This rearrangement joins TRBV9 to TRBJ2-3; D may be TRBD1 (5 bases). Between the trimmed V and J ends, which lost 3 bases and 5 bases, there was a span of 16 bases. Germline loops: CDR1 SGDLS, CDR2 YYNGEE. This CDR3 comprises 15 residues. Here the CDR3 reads CASSAEGVGLDTQYF. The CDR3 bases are TGTGCCAGCAGCGCCGAAGGGGTGGGTCTAGATACGCAGTATTTT. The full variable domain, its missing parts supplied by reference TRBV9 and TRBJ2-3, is DSGVTQTPKHLITATGQRVTLRCSPRSGDLSVYWYQQSLDQGLQFLIQYYNGEERAKGNILERFSAQQFPDLHSELNLSSLELGDSALYFCASSAEGVGLDTQYFGPGTRLTVL.

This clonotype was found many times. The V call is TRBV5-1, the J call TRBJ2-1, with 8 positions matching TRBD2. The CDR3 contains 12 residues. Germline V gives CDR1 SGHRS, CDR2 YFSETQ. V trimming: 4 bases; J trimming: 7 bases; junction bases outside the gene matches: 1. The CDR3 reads CASSRGGNEQFF. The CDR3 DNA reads TGCGCCAGCAGCCGGGGGGGGAATGAGCAGTTCTTC.

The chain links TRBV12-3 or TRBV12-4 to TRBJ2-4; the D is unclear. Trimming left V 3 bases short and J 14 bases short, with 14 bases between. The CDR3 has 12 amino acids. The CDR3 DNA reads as TGTGCCAGCAGTTTTACGAGGAAAAGGGAGTACTTC. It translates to CASSFTRKREYF.

The DNA of the CDR3 is TGTGCCATCAGTGAGTCGGGGGCAGGCGGGATGAACACTGAAGCTTTCTTT. Translation gives CAISESGAGGMNTEAFF. V usage is TRBV10-3 and J usage is TRBJ1-1; weak D call: TRBD1 (6 bases). Trimming removed 0 bases from V and 0 bases from J, with 14 bases in between. Germline CDR1 is ENHRY and CDR2 is SYGVKD. The CDR3 covers 17 residues.

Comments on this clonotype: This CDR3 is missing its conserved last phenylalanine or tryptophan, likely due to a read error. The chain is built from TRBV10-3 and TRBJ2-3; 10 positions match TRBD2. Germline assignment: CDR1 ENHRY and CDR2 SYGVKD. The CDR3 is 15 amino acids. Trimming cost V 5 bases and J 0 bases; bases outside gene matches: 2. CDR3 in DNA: TGTGCCATCAGTAGGACTAGCGGCAGCACAGATACGCAGTATTTG. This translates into CAISRTSGSTDTQYL.

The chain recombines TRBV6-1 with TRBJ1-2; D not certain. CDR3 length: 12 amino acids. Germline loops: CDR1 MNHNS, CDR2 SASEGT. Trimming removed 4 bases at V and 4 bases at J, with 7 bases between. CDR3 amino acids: CASSGEVYGYTF. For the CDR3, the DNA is TGTGCCAGCAGTGGGGAAGTCTATGGCTACACCTTC.

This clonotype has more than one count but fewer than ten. Written as DNA, the CDR3 is TGCAGTGCTAGGGACACCCGGAGGACAGATACGCAGTATTTT. Its translation is CSARDTRRTDTQYF. The chain joins TRBV20-1 to TRBJ2-3; D is tentatively TRBD1 or TRBD2 (5 bases each). The CDR3 contains 14 residues. Looked up from germline, CDR1 is DFQATT and CDR2 is SNEGSKA (reference sequence). V gave up 3 bases and J gave up 3 bases, with 13 bases separating them.

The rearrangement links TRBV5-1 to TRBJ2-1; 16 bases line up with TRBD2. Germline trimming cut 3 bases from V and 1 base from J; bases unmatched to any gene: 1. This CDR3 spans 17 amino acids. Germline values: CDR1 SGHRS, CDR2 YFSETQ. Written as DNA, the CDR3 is TGCGCCAGCAGCTGGGGACTAGCGGGAGGGTCCTACAATGAGCAGTTCTTC. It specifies CASSWGLAGGSYNEQFF.

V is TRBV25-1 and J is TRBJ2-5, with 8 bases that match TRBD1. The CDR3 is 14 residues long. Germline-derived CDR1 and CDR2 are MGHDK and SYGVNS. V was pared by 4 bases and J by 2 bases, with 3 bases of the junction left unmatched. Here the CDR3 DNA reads TGTGCCAGCAGTGGACAGGGGTTGCAAGAGACCCAGTACTTC. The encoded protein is CASSGQGLQETQYF.

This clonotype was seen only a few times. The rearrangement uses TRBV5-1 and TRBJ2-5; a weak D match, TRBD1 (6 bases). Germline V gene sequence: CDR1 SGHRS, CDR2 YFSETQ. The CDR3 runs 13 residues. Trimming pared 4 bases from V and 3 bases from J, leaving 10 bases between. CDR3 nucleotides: TGCGCCAGCAGCCACTGGACAGAAGAGACCCAGTACTTC. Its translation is CASSHWTEETQYF. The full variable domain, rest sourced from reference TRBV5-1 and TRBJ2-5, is KAGVTQTPRYLIKTRGQQVTLSCSPISGHRSVSWYQQTPGQGLQFLFEYFSETQRNKGNFPGRFSGRQFSNSRSEMNVSTLELGDSALYLCASSHWTEETQYFGPGTRLLVL.

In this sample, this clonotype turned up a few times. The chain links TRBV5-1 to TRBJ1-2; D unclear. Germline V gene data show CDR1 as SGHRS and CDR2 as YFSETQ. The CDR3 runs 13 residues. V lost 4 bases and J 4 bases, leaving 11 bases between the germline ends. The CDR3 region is CASSGEGAYGYTF. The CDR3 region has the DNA TGCGCCAGCAGCGGGGAGGGAGCCTATGGCTACACCTTC. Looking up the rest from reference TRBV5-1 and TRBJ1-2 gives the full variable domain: KAGVTQTPRYLIKTRGQQVTLSCSPISGHRSVSWYQQTPGQGLQFLFEYFSETQRNKGNFPGRFSGRQFSNSRSEMNVSTLELGDSALYLCASSGEGAYGYTFGSGTRLTVV.

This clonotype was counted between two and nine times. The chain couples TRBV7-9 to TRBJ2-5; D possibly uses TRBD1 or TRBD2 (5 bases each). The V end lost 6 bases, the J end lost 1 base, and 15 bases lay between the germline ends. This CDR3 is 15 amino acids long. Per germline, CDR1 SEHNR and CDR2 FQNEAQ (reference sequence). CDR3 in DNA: TGTGCCAGCAGTACCACCCGTGGGGGCCAAGAGACCCAGTACTTC. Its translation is CASSTTRGGQETQYF.

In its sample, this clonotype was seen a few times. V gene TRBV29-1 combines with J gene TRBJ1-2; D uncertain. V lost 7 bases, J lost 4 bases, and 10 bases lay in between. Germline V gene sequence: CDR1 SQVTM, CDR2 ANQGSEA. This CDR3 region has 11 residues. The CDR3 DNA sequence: TGCAGCGGGGAAAGCGGCTATGGCTACACCTTC. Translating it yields CSGESGYGYTF. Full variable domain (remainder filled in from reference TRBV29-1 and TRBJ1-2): SAVISQKPSRDICQRGTSLTIQCQVDSQVTMMFWYRQQPGQSLTLIATANQGSEATYESGFVIDKFPISRPNLTFSTLTVSNMSPEDSSIYLCSGESGYGYTFGSGTRLTVV.

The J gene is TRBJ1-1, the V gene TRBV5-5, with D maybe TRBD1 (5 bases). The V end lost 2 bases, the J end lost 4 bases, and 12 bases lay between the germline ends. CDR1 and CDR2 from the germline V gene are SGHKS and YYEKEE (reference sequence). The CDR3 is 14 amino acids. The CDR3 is CASSLVVQGTEAFF. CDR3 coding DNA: TGTGCCAGCAGCTTAGTTGTTCAGGGCACTGAAGCTTTCTTT.

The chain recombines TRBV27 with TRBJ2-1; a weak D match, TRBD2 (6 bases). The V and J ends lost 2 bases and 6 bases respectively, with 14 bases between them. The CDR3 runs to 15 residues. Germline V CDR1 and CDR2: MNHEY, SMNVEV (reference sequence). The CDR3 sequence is CASSLEGTPFNEQFF. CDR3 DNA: TGTGCCAGCAGTTTAGAAGGGACTCCGTTCAATGAGCAGTTCTTC.

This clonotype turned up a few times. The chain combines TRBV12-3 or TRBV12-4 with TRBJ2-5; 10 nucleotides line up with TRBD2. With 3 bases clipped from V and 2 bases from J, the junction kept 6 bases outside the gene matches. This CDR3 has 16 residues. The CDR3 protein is CASSLSGRAKQETQYF. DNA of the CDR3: TGTGCCAGCAGTTTGAGCGGGAGGGCTAAACAAGAGACCCAGTACTTC.

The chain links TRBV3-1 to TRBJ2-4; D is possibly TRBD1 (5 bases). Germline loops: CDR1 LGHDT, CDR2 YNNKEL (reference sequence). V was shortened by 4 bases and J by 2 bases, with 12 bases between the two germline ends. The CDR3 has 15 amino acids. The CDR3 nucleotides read TGTGCCAGCAGCCCCGGACAACCCCCCAAAAACATTCAGTACTTC. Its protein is CASSPGQPPKNIQYF.

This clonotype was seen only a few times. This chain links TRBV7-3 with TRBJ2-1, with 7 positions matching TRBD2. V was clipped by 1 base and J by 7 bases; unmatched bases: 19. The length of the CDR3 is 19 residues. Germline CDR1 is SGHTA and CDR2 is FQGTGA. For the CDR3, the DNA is TGTGCCAGCAGCTTAAGACGGATCCGTGGGGCGGGAGAGGAAAATGAGCAGTTCTTC. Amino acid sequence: CASSLRRIRGAGEENEQFF.

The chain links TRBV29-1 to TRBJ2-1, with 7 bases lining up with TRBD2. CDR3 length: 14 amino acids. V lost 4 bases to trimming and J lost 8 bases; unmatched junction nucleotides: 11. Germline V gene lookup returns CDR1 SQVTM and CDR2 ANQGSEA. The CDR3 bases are TGCAGCGTTGCTAAACGACTAGCTCTAGATGAGCAGTTCTTC. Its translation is CSVAKRLALDEQFF.

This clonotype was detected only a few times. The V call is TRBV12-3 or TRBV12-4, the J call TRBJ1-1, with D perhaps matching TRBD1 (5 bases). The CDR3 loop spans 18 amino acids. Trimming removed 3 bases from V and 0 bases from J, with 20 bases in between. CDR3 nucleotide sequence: TGTGCCAGCAGTTTCCCGAGGGGCGCAAGAATGATGAACACTGAAGCTTTCTTT. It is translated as CASSFPRGARMMNTEAFF.

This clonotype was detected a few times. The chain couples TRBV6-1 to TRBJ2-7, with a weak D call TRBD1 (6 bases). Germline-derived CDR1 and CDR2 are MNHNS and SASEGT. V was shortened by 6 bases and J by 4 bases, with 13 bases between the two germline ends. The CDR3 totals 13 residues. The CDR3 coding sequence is TGTGCCAGCAGGCGGACAGCTCTGTACGAGCAGTACTTC. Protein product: CASRRTALYEQYF.

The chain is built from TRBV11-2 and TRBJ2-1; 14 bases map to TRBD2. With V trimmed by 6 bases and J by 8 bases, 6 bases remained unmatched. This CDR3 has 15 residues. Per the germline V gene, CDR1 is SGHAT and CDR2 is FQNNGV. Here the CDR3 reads CASRQTSGRAHEQFF. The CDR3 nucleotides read TGTGCCAGCAGACAGACTAGCGGGAGGGCCCATGAGCAGTTCTTC.

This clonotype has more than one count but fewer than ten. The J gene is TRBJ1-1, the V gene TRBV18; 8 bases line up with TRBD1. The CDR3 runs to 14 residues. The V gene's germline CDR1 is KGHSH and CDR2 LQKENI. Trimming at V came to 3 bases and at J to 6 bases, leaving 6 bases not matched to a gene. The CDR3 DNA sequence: TGTGCCAGCTCACCCCTCAGGGGGCTTCCTGAAGCTTTCTTT. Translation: CASSPLRGLPEAFF.

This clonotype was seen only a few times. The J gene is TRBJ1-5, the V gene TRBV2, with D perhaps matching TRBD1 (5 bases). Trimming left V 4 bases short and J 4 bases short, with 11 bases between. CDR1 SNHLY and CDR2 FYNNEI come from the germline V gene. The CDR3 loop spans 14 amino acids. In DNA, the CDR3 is TGTGCCAGCAGTGGGGGGAGCTTAAATCAGCCCCAGCATTTT. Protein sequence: CASSGGSLNQPQHF. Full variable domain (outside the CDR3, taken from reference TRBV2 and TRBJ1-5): EPEVTQTPSHQVTQMGQEVILRCVPISNHLYFYWYRQILGQKVEFLVSFYNNEISEKSEIFDDQFSVERPDGSNFTLKIRSTKLEDSAMYFCASSGGSLNQPQHFGDGTRLSIL.

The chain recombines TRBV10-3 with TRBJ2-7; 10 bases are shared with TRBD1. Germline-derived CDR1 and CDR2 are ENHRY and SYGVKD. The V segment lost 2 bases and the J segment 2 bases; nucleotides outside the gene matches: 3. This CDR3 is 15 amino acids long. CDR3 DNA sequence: TGTGCCATCAGTGAGGGGACAGGGGCGGCCTACGAGCAGTACTTC. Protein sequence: CAISEGTGAAYEQYF.

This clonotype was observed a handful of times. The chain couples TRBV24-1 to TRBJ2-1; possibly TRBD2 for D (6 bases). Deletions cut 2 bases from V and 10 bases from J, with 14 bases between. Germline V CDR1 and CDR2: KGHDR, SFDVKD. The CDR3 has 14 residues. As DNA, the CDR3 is TGTGCCACCAGTGATTCAACGCCGGGGGAGGAGCAGTTCTTC. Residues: CATSDSTPGEEQFF.